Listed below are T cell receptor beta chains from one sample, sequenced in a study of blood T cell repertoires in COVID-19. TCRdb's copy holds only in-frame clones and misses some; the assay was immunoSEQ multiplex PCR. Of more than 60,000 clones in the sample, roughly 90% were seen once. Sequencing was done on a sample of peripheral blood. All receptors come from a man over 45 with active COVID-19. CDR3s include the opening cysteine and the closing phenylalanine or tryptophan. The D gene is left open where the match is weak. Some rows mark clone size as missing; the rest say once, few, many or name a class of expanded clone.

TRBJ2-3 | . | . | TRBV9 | TGTGCCAGCAGCGTAGAGTCGGTCGCAGATACGCAGTATTTT | CASSVESVADTQYF
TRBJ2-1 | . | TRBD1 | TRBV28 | TGTGCCAGCAGTTTCTTAGGGACAGGGTTAATCTACAATGAGCAGTTCTTC | CASSFLGTGLIYNEQFF
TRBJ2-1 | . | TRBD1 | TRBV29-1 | TGCAGCGTTACCGGGACAGGGTACTACAATGAGCAGTTCTTC | CSVTGTGYYNEQFF
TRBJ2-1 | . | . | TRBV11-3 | TGTGCCAGCAGCGGAGGACTCCTCTACAATGAGCAGTTCTTC | CASSGGLLYNEQFF
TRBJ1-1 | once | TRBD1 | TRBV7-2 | TGTGCCAGCAGCTCCGCGGGACAGGTCAACACTGAAGCTTTCTTT | CASSSAGQVNTEAFF
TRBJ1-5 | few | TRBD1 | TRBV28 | TGTGCCAGCAGTTACAACAGGGGGCGTAATCAGCCCCAGCATTTT | CASSYNRGRNQPQHF
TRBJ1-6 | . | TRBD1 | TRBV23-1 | TGCGCCAGCAGTCGTTCGCGGGACAGAAGAAGGGATTCACCCCTCCACTTT | CASSRSRDRRRDSPLHF
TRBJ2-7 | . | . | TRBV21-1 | TGTGCCAGCAGCCCACTTATACTCTCCTACGAGCAGTACTTC | CASSPLILSYEQYF
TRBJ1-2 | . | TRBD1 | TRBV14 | TGTGCCAGCAGCCCCCGACAGGGTTCTGTTAGGGGCTACACCTTC | CASSPRQGSVRGYTF
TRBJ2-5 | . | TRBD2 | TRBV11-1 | TGTGCCAGCAGCTTAGGGGCTAGCGGGGTCTACGAGACCCAGTACTTC | CASSLGASGVYETQYF
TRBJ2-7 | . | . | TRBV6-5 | TGTGCCAGCAGTTACATACAGGGCTACGAGCAGTACTTC | CASSYIQGYEQYF
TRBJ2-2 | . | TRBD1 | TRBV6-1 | TGTGCCAGCAGTGAGGGACAGGGGGGTTTCACCGGGGAGCTGTTTTTT | CASSEGQGGFTGELFF
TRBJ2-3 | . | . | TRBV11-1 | TGTGCCAGCAGCCCAAGGACCGGAGGGACAGATACGCAGTATTTT | CASSPRTGGTDTQYF
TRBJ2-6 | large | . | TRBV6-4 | TGTGCCAGCAGCGAGGGCTCTGGGGCCAACGTCCTGACTTTC | CASSEGSGANVLTF
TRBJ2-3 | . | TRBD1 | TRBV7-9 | TGTGCCAGCAGCAAACAGGGGGCTGGCACAGATACGCAGTATTTT | CASSKQGAGTDTQYF
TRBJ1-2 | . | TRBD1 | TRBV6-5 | TGTGCCAGCAGTTACTCGGGACAGGGGGGAACCTATGGCTACACCTTC | CASSYSGQGGTYGYTF
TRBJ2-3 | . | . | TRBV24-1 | TGTGCCACCAGTGATTTGCGGAGCCGAACAGATACGCAGTATTTT | CATSDLRSRTDTQYF
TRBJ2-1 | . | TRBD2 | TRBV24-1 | TGTGCCACCAGTGACATTAGCGGGGGGACCGGCTTTAGCTCCTACAATGAGCAGTTCTTC | CATSDISGGTGFSSYNEQFF
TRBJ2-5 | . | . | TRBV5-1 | TGCGCCAGCAGCTTGATGGGGGGTCAAGAGACCCAGTACTTC | CASSLMGGQETQYF
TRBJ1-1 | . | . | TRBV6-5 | TGTGCCAGCAGGAAGTCGACAGTTATGAACACTGAAGCTTTCTTT | CASRKSTVMNTEAFF
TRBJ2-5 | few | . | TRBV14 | TGTGCCAGCAGCCAAGATTTGGCAGGGGTCGGGACCCAGTACTTC | CASSQDLAGVGTQYF
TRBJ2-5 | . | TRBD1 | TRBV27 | TGTGCCAGCAGACGCAGGTCCCAGGGACAGGGAGAGACCCAGTACTTC | CASRRRSQGQGETQYF
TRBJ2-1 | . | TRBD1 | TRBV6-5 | TGTGCCAGCAGTATCCGGACAGGATTCTATGAGCAGTTCTTC | CASSIRTGFYEQFF
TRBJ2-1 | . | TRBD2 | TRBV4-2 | TGTGCCAGCAGCCAAGATCCGGGCGGGAGCTCCTACAATGAGCAGTTCTTC | CASSQDPGGSSYNEQFF
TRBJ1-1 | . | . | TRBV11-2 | TGTGCCAGCAGCTTAGGACGGGGCACTGAAGCTTTCTTT | CASSLGRGTEAFF
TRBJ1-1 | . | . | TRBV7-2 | TGTGCCAGCAGCTCACCTCCCCAGGGGAAAGCTTTCTTT | CASSSPPQGKAFF
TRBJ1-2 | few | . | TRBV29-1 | TGCAGCGTTGAGATCCCCCCCGGGGACTATGGCTACACCTTC | CSVEIPPGDYGYTF
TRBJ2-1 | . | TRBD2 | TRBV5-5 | TGTGCCAGCAGGTCCAGCGGGAGGGCCGATAATGAGCAGTTCTTC | CASRSSGRADNEQFF
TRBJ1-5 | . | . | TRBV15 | TGTGCCACCAGCAGAGATATCCAGCCCCAGCATTTT | CATSRDIQPQHF
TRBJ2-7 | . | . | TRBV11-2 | TGTGCCAGCAGCTTAGATCCCGGGAGAGCCTACGAGCAGTACTTC | CASSLDPGRAYEQYF
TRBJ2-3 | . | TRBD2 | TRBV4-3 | TGCGCCAGCAGCCAAGCCCCCAGCGGGAGTTATACGCAGTATTTT | CASSQAPSGSYTQYF
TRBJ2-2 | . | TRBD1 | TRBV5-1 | TGCGCCAGCAGCTTCGGGACAGGCACCGGGGAGCTGTTTTTT | CASSFGTGTGELFF
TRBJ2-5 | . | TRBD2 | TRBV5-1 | TGCGCCAGCAGCCTACAGCTAGCGGGGGGGCCTCAAGAGACCCAGTACTTC | CASSLQLAGGPQETQYF
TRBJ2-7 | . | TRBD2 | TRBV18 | TGTGCCAGCTCACCAATCATTCCGAGTCTAGCGGGAGGCAACGAGCAGTACTTC | CASSPIIPSLAGGNEQYF
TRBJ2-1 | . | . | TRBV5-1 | TGCGCCAGCAGCTTGGAACCTCAGGGGTGGGATGAGCAGTTCTTC | CASSLEPQGWDEQFF
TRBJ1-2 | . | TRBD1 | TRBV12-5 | TGTGCTAGTGGCCGGACAGGGAGTAACTATGGCTACACCTTC | CASGRTGSNYGYTF
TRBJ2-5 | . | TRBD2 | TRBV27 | TGTGCCAGCAGTTTACGACTAGCGGGAGGGCCCAAGCAAGAGACCCAGTACTTC | CASSLRLAGGPKQETQYF
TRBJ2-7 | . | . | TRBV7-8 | TGTGCCAGCAGCCTTCCAGGGCCCTACGAGCAGTACTTC | CASSLPGPYEQYF
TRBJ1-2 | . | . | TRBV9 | TGTGCCAGCAGCGAGGAGGGGATGGGCTATGGCTACACCTTC | CASSEEGMGYGYTF
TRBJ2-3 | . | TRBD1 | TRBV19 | TGTGCCAGTAGTACCCGGGACAGGGTTACAGATACGCAGTATTTT | CASSTRDRVTDTQYF
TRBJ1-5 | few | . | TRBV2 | TGTGCCAGCAGTGGGGAAGGGGGCAATCAGCCCCAGCATTTT | CASSGEGGNQPQHF